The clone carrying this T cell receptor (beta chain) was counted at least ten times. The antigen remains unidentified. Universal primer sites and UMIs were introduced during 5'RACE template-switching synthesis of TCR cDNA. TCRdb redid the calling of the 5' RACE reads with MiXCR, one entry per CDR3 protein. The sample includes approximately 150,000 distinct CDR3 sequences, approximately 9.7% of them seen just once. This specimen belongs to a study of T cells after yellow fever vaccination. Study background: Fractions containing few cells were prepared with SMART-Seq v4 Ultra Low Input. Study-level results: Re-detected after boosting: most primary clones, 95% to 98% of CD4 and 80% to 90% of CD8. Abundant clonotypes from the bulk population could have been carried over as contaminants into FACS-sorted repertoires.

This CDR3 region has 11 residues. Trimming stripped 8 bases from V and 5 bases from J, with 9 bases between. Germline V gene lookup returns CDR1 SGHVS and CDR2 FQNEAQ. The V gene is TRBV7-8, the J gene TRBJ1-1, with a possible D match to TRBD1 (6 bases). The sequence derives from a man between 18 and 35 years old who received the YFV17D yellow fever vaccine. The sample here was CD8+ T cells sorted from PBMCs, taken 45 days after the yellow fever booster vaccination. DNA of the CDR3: TGTGCCAGCCAGGGGCTGACTGAAGCTTTCTTT. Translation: CASQGLTEAFF.